This T cell receptor (beta chain) is from a study of T cell clones after liver transplantation. Findings of the study overall: Graft donor-reactive T cells possibly entered the graft instead of undergoing deletion.

The data were produced by immunoSEQ multiplex PCR, yet TCRdb's version contains in-frame clones alone and is incomplete. The sample yields 55,000 or so clones, about two thirds seen once. Losses at the gene ends were 6 bases for V and 7 bases for J; bases not matched to a gene: 4. The length of the CDR3 is 14 residues. Turning to this clone: The antigen is not known.

This chain uses TRBV23-1 with TRBJ2-2; 11 bases agree with TRBD1. TRBV23-1 is treated as an ORF (open reading frame) with a function not yet certain. The TCR comes from a human donor who received a liver transplant. The source material was CD4+ T cells from blood, sampled before liver transplant. The CDR3 bases are TGCGCCAGCAGGGGACAGGGGGAAGGCGGGGAGCTGTTTTTT. Translation gives CASRGQGEGGELFF.